The 29 T cell receptor beta chains reported below all come from one sample, sequenced in a study of blood T cell repertoires in COVID-19. This table comes from immunoSEQ multiplex PCR, and its TCRdb copy is limited to in-frame clones, with some not included. The table lists several thousand clones, around nine tenths of them singletons. Sequenced sample: peripheral blood. The receptors were gathered from a woman in her fifties or sixties with active or convalescent COVID-19.

This clone was counted a single time. This chain joins TRBV27 and TRBJ2-2; 12 nucleotides align to TRBD2. The V gene's germline CDR1 is MNHEY and CDR2 SMNVEV (reference sequence). After removal of 4 bases from V and 6 bases from J, the junction contained 6 bases not matched to a gene. The CDR3 runs to 16 residues. This CDR3 is CASSSASGRGAGELFF. DNA for the CDR3: TGTGCCAGCAGTTCCGCTAGCGGGAGGGGAGCCGGGGAGCTGTTTTTT.

The chain combines TRBV12-3 or TRBV12-4 with TRBJ1-2; D is unclear. Trimming removed 1 base at V and 4 bases at J, with 7 bases between. The CDR3 is 13 amino acids. The CDR3 DNA reads as TGTGCCAGCAGTTTAGGACACATCTATGGCTACACCTTC. Translation gives CASSLGHIYGYTF.

V usage is TRBV7-9 and J usage is TRBJ2-3; TRBD2 matches 9 bases. The V gene's germline CDR1 is SEHNR and CDR2 FQNEAQ (reference sequence). This CDR3 has 15 residues. Trimming removed 4 bases from V and 1 base from J; junction bases left unmatched: 3. The CDR3 bases are TGTGCCAGCAGCTCGGGACTAGCTGGCACAGATACGCAGTATTTT. Translated: CASSSGLAGTDTQYF.

The V and J genes are TRBV28 and TRBJ1-5; TRBD1 aligns across 11 bases. Germline values: CDR1 MDHEN, CDR2 SYDVKM. The CDR3 is 16 amino acids. V gave up 3 bases and J gave up 2 bases; unmatched junction bases: 3. CDR3 nucleotides: TGTGCCAGCAGTTTGTGGGGACAGGGGGGCAATCAGCCCCAGCATTTT. Encoded protein: CASSLWGQGGNQPQHF.

The rearrangement joins TRBV5-1 to TRBJ2-7, with D maybe TRBD2 (6 bases). The CDR3 length is 15 residues. Germline CDR1 and CDR2: SGHRS and YFSETQ. V lost 0 bases, J lost 3 bases, and 13 bases lay in between. The CDR3 sequence is CASSLVAASGYEQYF. The CDR3 DNA is TGCGCCAGCAGCTTGGTAGCGGCGTCCGGCTACGAGCAGTACTTC.

In nucleotides, the CDR3 is TGTGCCTGGCAAGCGGGAGGGCTCTACGAGCAGTACTTC. Its protein product is CAWQAGGLYEQYF. The chain couples TRBV30 to TRBJ2-7, with 10 bases identical to TRBD2. CDR3 size: 13 residues. Germline V gene lookup returns CDR1 GTSNPN and CDR2 SVGIG (reference sequence). V gave up 5 bases and J gave up 3 bases; unmatched junction bases: 4.

V is TRBV28 and J is TRBJ2-7, with 8 bases fitting TRBD1. This CDR3 contains 15 residues. V lost 6 bases and J lost 3; bases outside the gene matches: 10. Germline CDR1 MDHEN, CDR2 SYDVKM. CDR3: CASRPGGTGRYEQYF. The CDR3 DNA sequence: TGTGCCAGCAGACCCGGTGGGACAGGCCGCTACGAGCAGTACTTC.

V gene TRBV7-2 combines with J gene TRBJ2-1; 11 positions match TRBD2. The germline CDR1 and CDR2 sequences are SGHTA and FQGNSA. J lost 0 bases, V lost 5 bases, and 12 bases had no gene match. This CDR3 has 19 amino acids. CDR3: CASSTPGTSGPSSYNEQFF. The CDR3 region has the DNA TGTGCCAGCAGCACTCCCGGGACTAGCGGTCCAAGCTCCTACAATGAGCAGTTCTTC.

The chain links TRBV7-2 to TRBJ1-2, with a possible D match to TRBD1 (6 bases). The germline V gene has CDR1 SGHTA and CDR2 FQGNSA. The CDR3 sequence is 14 residues long. Trimming pared 2 bases from V and 2 bases from J, leaving 9 bases between. CDR3 nucleotides: TGTGCCAGCAGCTTAAAAGGACAGAACTATGGCTACACCTTC. Translated, it gives CASSLKGQNYGYTF.

To note about this clone: Other DNA sequences within the sample encode an identical CDR3. The V gene is TRBV29-1, the J gene TRBJ2-7; TRBD1 is a possible D gene (5 bases). In germline, CDR1 is SQVTM, CDR2 ANQGSEA. CDR3 length: 13 residues. The V end lost 0 bases, the J end lost 1 base, and 7 bases lay between the germline ends. CDR3 coding DNA: TGCAGCGTTGAAGACAGGGCGTCCTACGAGCAGTACTTC. Translation gives CSVEDRASYEQYF.

V usage is TRBV21-1 and J usage is TRBJ2-2; the D call in the table, TRBD2, was not verified against the DNA. TRBV21-1 is noted as a pseudogene. The CDR3 runs 18 residues. In nucleotides, the CDR3 is TGTGCCAGCAGCAAAGGACAGAGCGGGAGTCGTGTGGGCGGGGAGCTGTTTTTT. As protein: CASSKGQSGSRVGGELFF.

The gene calls are TRBV2 and TRBJ1-6; the D gene is possibly TRBD1 (6 bases). Trimming removed 6 bases at V and 8 bases at J, with 17 bases between. Germline V gene lookup returns CDR1 SNHLY and CDR2 FYNNEI. The CDR3 contains 15 residues. The CDR3 region is CASRKEGGWDSPLHF. As DNA, the CDR3 is TGTGCCAGCAGGAAAGAGGGGGGGTGGGATTCACCCCTCCACTTT.

The chain carries TRBV3-1 (or the pseudogene TRBV3-2) and TRBJ1-6; D is unclear. Deletions cut 0 bases from V and 10 bases from J, with 7 bases between. Germline values: CDR1 LGHDT, CDR2 YNNKEL (reference sequence). The CDR3 runs 13 residues. Written as DNA, the CDR3 is TGTGCCAGCAGCCAAGAATACAGATCACCCCTCCACTTT. It is translated as CASSQEYRSPLHF.

This chain uses TRBV7-8 with TRBJ2-5; 11 bases agree with TRBD2. With 5 bases clipped from V and 1 base from J, the junction kept 9 bases outside the gene matches. This CDR3 is 17 amino acids long. In germline, CDR1 is SGHVS, CDR2 FQNEAQ. The chain's CDR3 is CASSPNLAGGLQETQYF. Here the CDR3 DNA reads TGTGCCAGCAGCCCCAATCTAGCGGGGGGACTCCAAGAGACCCAGTACTTC.

V usage is TRBV7-2 and J usage is TRBJ2-2, with 9 bases matching TRBD2. Trimming removed 2 bases from V and 8 bases from J; junction bases left unmatched: 9. The CDR3 extends over 16 amino acids. Looked up from germline, CDR1 is SGHTA and CDR2 is FQGNSA. CDR3 sequence: CASSLFLASGNGELFF. CDR3 sequence (DNA): TGTGCCAGCAGCTTATTTCTGGCTAGCGGGAATGGGGAGCTGTTTTTT.

This clone was counted once. The CDR3 DNA sequence: TGTGCCAGCAGCTTGTACACCGGGACTAGCGGGAGAGGTAATGAGCAGTTCTTC. It encodes CASSLYTGTSGRGNEQFF. J is TRBJ2-1 and V is TRBV7-2, with 14 bases aligning to TRBD2. There are 18 residues in the CDR3. With V trimmed by 3 bases and J by 7 bases, 11 bases remained unmatched. The V gene's germline CDR1 is SGHTA and CDR2 FQGNSA.

The J gene is TRBJ2-7, the V gene TRBV19; a possible D gene is TRBD1 (5 bases). Per germline, CDR1 LNHDA and CDR2 SQIVND (reference sequence). The CDR3 loop spans 13 amino acids. Trimming stripped 3 bases from V and 5 bases from J, with 11 bases between. CDR3 sequence: CASSIGRAHEQYF. The CDR3 region has the DNA TGTGCCAGTAGTATCGGCAGGGCCCACGAGCAGTACTTC. Full variable domain (remainder filled in from reference TRBV19 and TRBJ2-7): DGGITQSPKYLFRKEGQNVTLSCEQNLNHDAMYWYRQDPGQGLRLIYYSQIVNDFQKGDIAEGYSVSREKKESFPLTVTSAQKNPTAFYLCASSIGRAHEQYFGPGTRLTVT.

The chain links TRBV24-1 to TRBJ1-4; maybe TRBD1 (5 bases). V lost 4 bases and J lost 8, with 16 bases in between. The length of the CDR3 is 15 residues. CDR1 KGHDR and CDR2 SFDVKD come from the germline V gene. The CDR3 here is CATSDSRGAAEKLFF. The CDR3 DNA reads as TGTGCCACCAGTGACTCTAGGGGCGCGGCGGAAAAACTGTTTTTT.

The genes are TRBV28 and TRBJ2-3; 13 bases match TRBD2. The CDR3 consists of 19 residues. V gave up 7 bases and J gave up 2 bases; unmatched junction bases: 15. The germline V gene encodes CDR1 MDHEN and CDR2 SYDVKM. The CDR3 sequence is CASTQPGTSGIPYTDTQYF. The CDR3 DNA is TGTGCCAGCACCCAACCCGGGACTAGCGGGATACCATACACAGATACGCAGTATTTT.

The chain employs TRBV7-9 and TRBJ1-5; 9 nucleotides match TRBD1. The CDR3 is 15 residues long. Germline lookup yields CDR1 SEHNR and CDR2 FQNEAQ (reference sequence). With V trimmed by 3 bases and J by 7 bases, 7 bases remained unmatched. CDR3 protein: CASSFLTGGRQPQHF. DNA of the CDR3: TGTGCCAGCAGCTTCCTAACAGGGGGCAGGCAGCCCCAGCATTTT.

V is TRBV10-3 and J is TRBJ2-7; TRBD1 agrees at 8 bases. J was trimmed by 6 bases and V by 6 bases; bases with no gene match: 10. Germline V lookup: CDR1 ENHRY, CDR2 SYGVKD. CDR3 length equals 14 residues. The CDR3 is CAIRSDRGSLEQYF. Here the CDR3 DNA reads TGTGCCATCAGATCTGACAGGGGCTCTCTCGAGCAGTACTTC.

This chain joins TRBV2 and TRBJ1-2, with TRBD1 as a possible D gene (6 bases). Germline loops: CDR1 SNHLY, CDR2 FYNNEI. Between the trimmed V and J ends, which lost 5 bases and 6 bases, there was a span of 13 bases. The CDR3 has 13 residues. CDR3 DNA sequence: TGTGCCAGCAGTACGCAGGGGCTGAATGGCTACACCTTC. It translates to CASSTQGLNGYTF. Full variable domain (remainder filled in from reference TRBV2 and TRBJ1-2): EPEVTQTPSHQVTQMGQEVILRCVPISNHLYFYWYRQILGQKVEFLVSFYNNEISEKSEIFDDQFSVERPDGSNFTLKIRSTKLEDSAMYFCASSTQGLNGYTFGSGTRLTVV.

The chain uses TRBV19 and TRBJ1-1; no firm D call. Trimming stripped 3 bases from V and 5 bases from J, with 10 bases between. The CDR3 is made up of 13 amino acids. Germline V gives CDR1 LNHDA, CDR2 SQIVND (reference sequence). This chain's CDR3 is CASSMAPWTEAFF. Here the CDR3 DNA reads TGTGCCAGTAGTATGGCCCCGTGGACTGAAGCTTTCTTT.

This clone was seen once. The chain's CDR3 is CASSVLSGGNTEAFF. The CDR3 DNA reads TGTGCCAGCAGCGTATTATCCGGGGGGAACACTGAAGCTTTCTTT. The chain recombines TRBV9 with TRBJ1-1; the D gene is possibly TRBD1 (5 bases). Trimming left V 1 base short and J 1 base short, with 11 bases between. The CDR3 covers 15 residues. Germline assignment: CDR1 SGDLS and CDR2 YYNGEE.

The CDR3 reads CASSPFGQGGDEQYF. CDR3 sequence (DNA): TGTGCCAGCTCACCCTTCGGACAGGGTGGGGACGAGCAGTACTTC. V gene TRBV18 combines with J gene TRBJ2-7; 8 bases fit TRBD1. Germline loops: CDR1 KGHSH, CDR2 LQKENI. Losses at the gene ends were 3 bases for V and 5 bases for J; bases not matched to a gene: 9. This CDR3 spans 15 amino acids.

The CDR3 protein is CASSRDRRTYEQYF. CDR3 bases: TGTGCCAGCAGTCGGGACAGGCGTACCTACGAGCAGTACTTC. This chain joins TRBV6-5 and TRBJ2-7, with 8 bases lining up with TRBD1. The CDR3 totals 14 residues. Germline V gene lookup returns CDR1 MNHEY and CDR2 SVGAGI. The junction had 5 bases not matched to a gene; V was cut back by 5 bases and J by 2 bases.

V is TRBV18 and J is TRBJ2-1, with D possibly TRBD2 on 6 matching bases. Trimming left V 3 bases short and J 2 bases short, with 11 bases between. Looked up from germline, CDR1 is KGHSH and CDR2 is LQKENI. The CDR3 runs to 15 residues. The CDR3 bases are TGTGCCAGCTCACCCATCGGGGGACCCTACAATGAGCAGTTCTTC. Translation: CASSPIGGPYNEQFF.

This clone is a singleton in its sample. The rearrangement uses TRBV23-1 and TRBJ1-2; 9 bases line up with TRBD1. TRBV23-1 is an ORF for which the function is uncertain. The CDR3 runs 18 residues. After removal of 2 bases from V and 7 bases from J, the junction contained 17 bases not matched to a gene. The CDR3 loop is CASSQTSRDREGGCGYTF. The CDR3 nucleotides read TGCGCCAGCAGTCAAACTTCCCGGGACAGGGAGGGTGGTTGTGGCTACACCTTC.

This chain connects TRBV6-1 to TRBJ1-1, with 10 bases lining up with TRBD1. Germline V lookup: CDR1 MNHNS, CDR2 SASEGT. The CDR3 totals 16 residues. Unmatched junction bases numbered 13, after V lost 2 bases and J lost 10 bases. This chain's CDR3 is CASSEPTPGQGHGAFF. DNA for the CDR3: TGTGCCAGCAGTGAACCCACACCGGGACAGGGGCATGGAGCTTTCTTT.